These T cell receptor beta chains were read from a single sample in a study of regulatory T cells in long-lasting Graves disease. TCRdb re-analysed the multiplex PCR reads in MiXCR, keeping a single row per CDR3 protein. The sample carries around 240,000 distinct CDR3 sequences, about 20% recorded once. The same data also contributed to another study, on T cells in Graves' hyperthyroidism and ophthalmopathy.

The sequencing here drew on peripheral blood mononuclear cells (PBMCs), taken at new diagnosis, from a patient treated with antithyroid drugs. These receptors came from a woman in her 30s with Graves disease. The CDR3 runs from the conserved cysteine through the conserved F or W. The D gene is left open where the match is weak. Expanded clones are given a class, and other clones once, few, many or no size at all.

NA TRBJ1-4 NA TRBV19 CASRPRLEANEKLFF TGTGCCAGTAGACCGCGCCTGGAGGCCAATGAAAAACTGTTTTTT
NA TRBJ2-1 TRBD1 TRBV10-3 CAVSEPQRTGKYNEQFF TGTGCCGTCAGTGAGCCCCAACGGACAGGCAAGTACAATGAGCAGTTCTTC
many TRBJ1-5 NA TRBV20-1 CSAGQPNQPQHF TGCAGTGCAGGACAGCCCAATCAGCCCCAGCATTTT
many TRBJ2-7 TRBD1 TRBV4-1 CASSLGQGYSYEQYF TGCGCCAGCAGCCTAGGACAGGGCTACTCCTACGAGCAGTACTTC
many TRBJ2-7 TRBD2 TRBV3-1 CASSQDNSGGKHRYEQYF TGTGCCAGCAGCCAAGATAATAGCGGGGGGAAACACCGCTACGAGCAGTACTTC
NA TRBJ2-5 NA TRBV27 CASSLTTPRKGWETQYF TGTGCCAGCAGTTTGACCACCCCGCGGAAGGGCTGGGAGACCCAGTACTTC
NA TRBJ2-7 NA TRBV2 CASSGSDEQYF TGTGCCAGCAGTGGGAGCGACGAGCAGTACTTC
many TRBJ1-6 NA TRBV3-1 CASSRQGSPLHF TGTGCCAGCAGCCGCCAAGGTTCACCCCTCCACTTT
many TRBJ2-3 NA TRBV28 CASRKQAVSDTQYF TGTGCCAGCAGGAAACAAGCAGTATCAGATACGCAGTATTTT
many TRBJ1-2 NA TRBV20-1 CSASPTANYGYTF TGCAGTGCTAGCCCTACGGCGAACTATGGCTACACCTTC
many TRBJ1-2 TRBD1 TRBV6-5 CASSYPQGVYGYTF TGTGCCAGCAGTTACCCTCAGGGGGTCTATGGCTACACCTTC
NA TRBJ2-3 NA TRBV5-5 CASSRQGQHTDTQYF TGTGCCAGCAGTCGGCAGGGCCAGCACACAGATACGCAGTATTTT
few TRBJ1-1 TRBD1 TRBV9 CASSVEGLTGTTEAFF TGTGCCAGCAGCGTAGAAGGTTTGACAGGGACCACTGAAGCTTTCTTT
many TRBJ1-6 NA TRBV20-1 CSARGGPPSGSPLHF TGCAGTGCTAGAGGGGGGCCCCCTTCGGGCTCACCCCTCCACTTT
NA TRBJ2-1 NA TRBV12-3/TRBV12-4 CASSLVIGGRFF TGTGCCAGCAGTTTAGTTATTGGGGGCCGGTTCTTC
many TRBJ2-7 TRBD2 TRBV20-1 CSPRSQRGAEQYF TGCAGTCCAAGATCACAGCGGGGGGCCGAGCAGTACTTC
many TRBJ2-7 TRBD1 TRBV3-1 CASSLRTGPYEQYF TGTGCCAGCAGCCTCCGGACAGGTCCTTACGAGCAGTACTTC
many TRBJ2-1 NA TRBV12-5 CASGLAYFGGLIGGTYNEQFF TGTGCTAGTGGTTTGGCCTACTTTGGTGGTCTTATAGGGGGGACCTACAATGAGCAGTTCTTC
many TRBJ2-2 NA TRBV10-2 CASSDMGEIMRGAGELFF TGCGCCAGCAGTGACATGGGGGAAATTATGCGGGGCGCCGGGGAGCTGTTTTTT
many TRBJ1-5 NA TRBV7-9 CASSLGWVGQPQHF TGTGCCAGCAGCTTGGGATGGGTTGGGCAGCCCCAGCATTTT
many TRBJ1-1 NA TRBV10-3 CAISGIRRGFTEAFF TGTGCCATCAGTGGGATTCGCAGGGGTTTCACTGAAGCTTTCTTT
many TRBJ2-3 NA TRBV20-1 CSANSPSTDTQYF TGCAGTGCTAATTCCCCCAGCACAGATACGCAGTATTTT
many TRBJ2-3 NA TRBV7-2 CASNGQSTDTQYF TGTGCCAGCAACGGACAGAGCACAGATACGCAGTATTTT
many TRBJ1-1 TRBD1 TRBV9 CASSVEGTVNTEAFF TGTGCCAGCAGCGTAGAGGGGACAGTGAACACTGAAGCTTTCTTT
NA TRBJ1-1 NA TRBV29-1 CSVTRREAFF TGCAGCGTTACCCGACGTGAAGCTTTCTTT
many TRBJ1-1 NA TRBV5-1 CASSLGQGRARAEAFF TGCGCCAGCAGCTTGGGGCAGGGTAGGGCAAGGGCTGAAGCTTTCTTT
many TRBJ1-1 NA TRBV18 CASSPPPGVNTEAFF TGTGCCAGCTCACCACCCCCGGGGGTGAACACTGAAGCTTTCTTT
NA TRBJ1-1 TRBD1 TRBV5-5 CASSQTGTGSNTEAFF TGTGCCAGCAGTCAAACCGGGACAGGGTCGAACACTGAAGCTTTCTTT
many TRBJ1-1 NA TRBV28 CASSLSAGFTEAFF TGTGCCAGCAGTTTATCAGCCGGTTTCACTGAAGCTTTCTTT
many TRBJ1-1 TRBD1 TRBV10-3 CAISVGQDKAYTEAFF TGTGCCATCAGTGTAGGACAGGACAAGGCGTACACTGAAGCTTTCTTT
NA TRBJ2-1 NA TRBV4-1 CASSHPPRQNEQFF TGCGCCAGCAGCCACCCTCCAAGGCAAAATGAGCAGTTCTTC
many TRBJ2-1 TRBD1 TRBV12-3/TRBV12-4 CASSPGAGGHFF TGTGCCAGCAGTCCCGGGGCAGGGGGCCATTTCTTC
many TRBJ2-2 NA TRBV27 CASSRPVTGELFF TGTGCCAGCAGTCGACCGGTGACCGGGGAGCTGTTTTTT
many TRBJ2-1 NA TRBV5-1 CASSFGSTSSSYNEQFF TGCGCCAGCAGCTTTGGCTCGACCTCAAGCTCCTACAATGAGCAGTTCTTC
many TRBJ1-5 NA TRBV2 CASSVRGPGGNQPQHF TGTGCCAGCAGTGTTAGAGGACCCGGAGGCAATCAGCCCCAGCATTTT
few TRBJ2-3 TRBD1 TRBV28 CASSLGGTGNTDTQYF TGTGCCAGCAGTTTAGGTGGGACAGGGAACACAGATACGCAGTATTTT
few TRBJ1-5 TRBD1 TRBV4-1 CASSQPGGSGNQPQHF TGCGCCAGCAGCCAACCAGGGGGCTCAGGCAATCAGCCCCAGCATTTT
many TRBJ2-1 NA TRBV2 CASSRRQSSYNEQFF TGTGCCAGCAGTAGACGACAGAGCTCCTACAATGAGCAGTTCTTC
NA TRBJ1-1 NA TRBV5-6 CASSAYDTEAFF TGTGCCAGCAGCGCGTACGACACTGAAGCTTTCTTT
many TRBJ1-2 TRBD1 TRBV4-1 CASSRYEGDSVYGYTF TGCGCCAGCAGCCGGTACGAGGGGGACAGTGTTTATGGCTACACCTTC
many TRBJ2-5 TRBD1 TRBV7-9 CASSPPGQGFGETQYF TGTGCCAGCAGCCCGCCGGGACAGGGTTTCGGGGAGACCCAGTACTTC
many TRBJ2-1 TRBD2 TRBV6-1 CASRRGGTAYNEQFF TGTGCCAGCAGGCGCGGGGGGACGGCCTACAATGAGCAGTTCTTC
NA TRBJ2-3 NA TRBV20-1 CSGQPAGEDTQYF TGCAGTGGCCAACCCGCAGGAGAAGATACGCAGTATTTT
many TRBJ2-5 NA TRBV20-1 CSARDETQYF TGCAGTGCTAGAGATGAGACCCAGTACTTC
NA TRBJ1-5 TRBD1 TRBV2 CASVRQGWNQPQHF TGTGCCAGCGTTAGACAGGGTTGGAATCAGCCCCAGCATTTT
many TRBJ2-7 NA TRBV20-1 CSATSSSGDTYEQYF TGCAGTGCTACCTCGAGTAGCGGTGACACCTACGAGCAGTACTTC
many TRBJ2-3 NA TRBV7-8 CASSPGVGAYTQYF TGTGCCAGCAGCCCCGGGGTGGGGGCCTATACGCAGTATTTT
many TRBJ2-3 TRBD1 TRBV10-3 CAIRTGTGSTDTQYF TGTGCCATCAGGACCGGGACAGGGAGCACAGATACGCAGTATTTT
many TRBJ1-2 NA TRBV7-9 CASSPPTGARSYGYTF TGTGCCAGCAGCCCTCCAACGGGGGCGCGAAGCTATGGCTACACCTTC
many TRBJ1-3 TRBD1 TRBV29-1 CSSQEGAVGHSGNTIYF TGCAGCTCCCAGGAGGGGGCCGTCGGACACTCTGGAAACACCATATATTTT
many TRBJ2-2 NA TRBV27 CASKSRETGWNTGELFF TGTGCCAGCAAATCTAGGGAAACAGGGTGGAACACCGGGGAGCTGTTTTTT
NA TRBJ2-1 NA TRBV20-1 CSAGGGARNEQFF TGCAGTGCCGGAGGGGGGGCGCGGAATGAGCAGTTCTTC
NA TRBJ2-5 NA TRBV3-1 CASSQVVGIQETQYF TGTGCCAGCAGCCAAGTGGTGGGAATCCAAGAGACCCAGTACTTC
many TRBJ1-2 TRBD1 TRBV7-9 CASSHFFRDSGGYTF TGTGCCAGCAGCCACTTTTTCCGGGACAGCGGGGGCTACACCTTC
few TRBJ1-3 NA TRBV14 CASSQEQMAGVGTIYF TGTGCCAGCAGCCAAGAGCAGATGGCAGGGGTCGGCACCATATATTTT
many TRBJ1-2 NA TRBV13 CASSPANYGYTF TGTGCCAGCAGTCCAGCGAACTATGGCTACACCTTC
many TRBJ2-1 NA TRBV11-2 CASSRVANEQFF TGTGCCAGCAGCCGTGTGGCGAATGAGCAGTTCTTC
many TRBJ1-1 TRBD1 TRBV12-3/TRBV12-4 CASSPGTGRFHTEAFF TGTGCCAGCAGTCCCGGGACAGGACGTTTTCACACTGAAGCTTTCTTT
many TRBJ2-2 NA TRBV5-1 CASSPLTGSLGTGELFF TGCGCCAGCAGCCCACTAACCGGGTCTCTGGGAACCGGGGAGCTGTTTTTT
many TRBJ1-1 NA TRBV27 CASSLSRLRSTEAFF TGTGCCAGCAGTTTATCGAGGTTAAGGAGCACTGAAGCTTTCTTT